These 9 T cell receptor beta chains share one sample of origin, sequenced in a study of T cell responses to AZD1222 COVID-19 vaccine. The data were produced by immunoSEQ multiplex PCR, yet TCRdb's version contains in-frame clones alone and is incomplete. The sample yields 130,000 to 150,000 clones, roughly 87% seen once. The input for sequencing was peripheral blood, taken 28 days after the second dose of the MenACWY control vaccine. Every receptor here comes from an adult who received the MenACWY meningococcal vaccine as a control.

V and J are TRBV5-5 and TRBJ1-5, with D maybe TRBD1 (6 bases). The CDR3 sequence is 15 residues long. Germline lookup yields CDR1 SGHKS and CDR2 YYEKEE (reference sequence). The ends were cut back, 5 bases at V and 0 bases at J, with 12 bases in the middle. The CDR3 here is CASSRGADSNQPQHF. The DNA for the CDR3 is TGTGCCAGCAGTCGGGGGGCAGATAGCAATCAGCCCCAGCATTTT. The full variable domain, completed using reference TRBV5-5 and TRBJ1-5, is DAGVTQSPTHLIKTRGQQVTLRCSPISGHKSVSWYQQVLGQGPQFIFQYYEKEERGRGNFPDRFSARQFPNYSSELNVNALLLGDSALYLCASSRGADSNQPQHFGDGTRLSIL.

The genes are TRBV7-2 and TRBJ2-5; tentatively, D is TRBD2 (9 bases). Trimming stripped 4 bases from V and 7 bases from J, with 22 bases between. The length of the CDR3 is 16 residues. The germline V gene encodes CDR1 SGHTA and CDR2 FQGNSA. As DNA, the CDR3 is TGTGCCAGCAGCTCCGAGGCCCTAGCGGGGACAGGGACCCAGTACTTC. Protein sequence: CASSSEALAGTGTQYF.

The chain's CDR3 is CASSQEGGLAGSEQYF. The CDR3 bases are TGTGCCAGCAGCCAAGAGGGGGGACTAGCGGGATCCGAGCAGTACTTC. This chain connects TRBV3-1 (or the pseudogene TRBV3-2) to TRBJ2-7; 13 bases agree with TRBD2. J was trimmed by 6 bases and V by 0 bases; bases with no gene match: 5. CDR1 is LGHDT and CDR2 is YNNKEL in the germline V gene (reference sequence). CDR3 length equals 16 residues.

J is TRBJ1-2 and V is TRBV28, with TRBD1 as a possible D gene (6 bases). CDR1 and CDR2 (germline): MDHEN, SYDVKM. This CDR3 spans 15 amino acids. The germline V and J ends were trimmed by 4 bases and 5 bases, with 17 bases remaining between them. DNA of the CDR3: TGTGCCAGCAGTTCCTACCCGGGGGCTAGGTATGGCTACACCTTC. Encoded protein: CASSSYPGARYGYTF.

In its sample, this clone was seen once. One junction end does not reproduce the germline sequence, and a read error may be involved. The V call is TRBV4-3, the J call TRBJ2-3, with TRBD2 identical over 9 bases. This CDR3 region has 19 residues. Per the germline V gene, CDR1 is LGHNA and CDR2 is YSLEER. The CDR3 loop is CARSRRGTSSGRVVDTQYF. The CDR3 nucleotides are TGCGCCCGCAGCCGGAGGGGGACTAGCTCGGGTAGAGTGGTCGATACGCAGTATTTT.

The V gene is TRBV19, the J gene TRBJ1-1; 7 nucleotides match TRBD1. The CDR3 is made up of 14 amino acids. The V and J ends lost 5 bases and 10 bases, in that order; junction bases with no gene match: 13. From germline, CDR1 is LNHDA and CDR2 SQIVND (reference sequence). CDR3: CASSERDRVGGAFF. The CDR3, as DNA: TGTGCCAGTAGTGAGAGAGACAGGGTCGGAGGAGCTTTCTTT.

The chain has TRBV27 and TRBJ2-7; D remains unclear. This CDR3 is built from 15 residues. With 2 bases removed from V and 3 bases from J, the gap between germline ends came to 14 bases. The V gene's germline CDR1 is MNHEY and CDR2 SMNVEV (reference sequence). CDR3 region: CASSLNPDLIYEQYF. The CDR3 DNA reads TGTGCCAGCAGTTTAAACCCCGACTTGATCTACGAGCAGTACTTC.

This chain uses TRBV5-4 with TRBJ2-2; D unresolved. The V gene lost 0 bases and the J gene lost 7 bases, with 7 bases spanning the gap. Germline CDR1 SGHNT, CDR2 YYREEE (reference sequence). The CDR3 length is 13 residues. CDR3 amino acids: CASSLVGVGELFF. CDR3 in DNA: TGTGCCAGCAGCTTGGTGGGCGTCGGGGAGCTGTTTTTT.

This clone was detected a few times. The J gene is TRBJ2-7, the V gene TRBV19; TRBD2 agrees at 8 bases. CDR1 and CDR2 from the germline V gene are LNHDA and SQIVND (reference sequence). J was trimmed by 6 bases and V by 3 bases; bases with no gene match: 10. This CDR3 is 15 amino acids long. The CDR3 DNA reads TGTGCCAGTAGTATCTCAGGGGCAGGGACTAGCGAGCAGTACTTC. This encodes CASSISGAGTSEQYF.